This record concerns one T cell receptor (beta chain) sequence. Its antigen is not identified. Measured with immunoSEQ multiplex PCR; TCRdb has only the in-frame clones, and not every one. Of approximately 97,000 clones in the sample, approximately 71% were seen once. The entry originates in a study of cytotoxic CD8 clonotypes in ibrutinib-treated CLL. General study results and limits: Rising at ibrutinib response, clonality subsequently fell back toward baseline at progression.

This CDR3 contains 16 residues. V was cut by 1 base and J by 1 base, with 14 bases left in between. Germline V lookup: CDR1 SGDLS, CDR2 YYNGEE. This receptor was identified in a human donor with chronic lymphocytic leukemia. This sequence joins TRBV9 and TRBJ1-1; D is uncertain. Sequenced here: PBMCs, sampled after 24 months of ibrutinib treatment. The CDR3 here is CASSVSPGQKNTEAFF. In DNA, the CDR3 is TGTGCCAGCAGCGTAAGTCCTGGGCAGAAGAACACTGAAGCTTTCTTT. The whole variable domain, filled in from reference TRBV9 and TRBJ1-1, reads DSGVTQTPKHLITATGQRVTLRCSPRSGDLSVYWYQQSLDQGLQFLIQYYNGEERAKGNILERFSAQQFPDLHSELNLSSLELGDSALYFCASSVSPGQKNTEAFFGQGTRLTVV.